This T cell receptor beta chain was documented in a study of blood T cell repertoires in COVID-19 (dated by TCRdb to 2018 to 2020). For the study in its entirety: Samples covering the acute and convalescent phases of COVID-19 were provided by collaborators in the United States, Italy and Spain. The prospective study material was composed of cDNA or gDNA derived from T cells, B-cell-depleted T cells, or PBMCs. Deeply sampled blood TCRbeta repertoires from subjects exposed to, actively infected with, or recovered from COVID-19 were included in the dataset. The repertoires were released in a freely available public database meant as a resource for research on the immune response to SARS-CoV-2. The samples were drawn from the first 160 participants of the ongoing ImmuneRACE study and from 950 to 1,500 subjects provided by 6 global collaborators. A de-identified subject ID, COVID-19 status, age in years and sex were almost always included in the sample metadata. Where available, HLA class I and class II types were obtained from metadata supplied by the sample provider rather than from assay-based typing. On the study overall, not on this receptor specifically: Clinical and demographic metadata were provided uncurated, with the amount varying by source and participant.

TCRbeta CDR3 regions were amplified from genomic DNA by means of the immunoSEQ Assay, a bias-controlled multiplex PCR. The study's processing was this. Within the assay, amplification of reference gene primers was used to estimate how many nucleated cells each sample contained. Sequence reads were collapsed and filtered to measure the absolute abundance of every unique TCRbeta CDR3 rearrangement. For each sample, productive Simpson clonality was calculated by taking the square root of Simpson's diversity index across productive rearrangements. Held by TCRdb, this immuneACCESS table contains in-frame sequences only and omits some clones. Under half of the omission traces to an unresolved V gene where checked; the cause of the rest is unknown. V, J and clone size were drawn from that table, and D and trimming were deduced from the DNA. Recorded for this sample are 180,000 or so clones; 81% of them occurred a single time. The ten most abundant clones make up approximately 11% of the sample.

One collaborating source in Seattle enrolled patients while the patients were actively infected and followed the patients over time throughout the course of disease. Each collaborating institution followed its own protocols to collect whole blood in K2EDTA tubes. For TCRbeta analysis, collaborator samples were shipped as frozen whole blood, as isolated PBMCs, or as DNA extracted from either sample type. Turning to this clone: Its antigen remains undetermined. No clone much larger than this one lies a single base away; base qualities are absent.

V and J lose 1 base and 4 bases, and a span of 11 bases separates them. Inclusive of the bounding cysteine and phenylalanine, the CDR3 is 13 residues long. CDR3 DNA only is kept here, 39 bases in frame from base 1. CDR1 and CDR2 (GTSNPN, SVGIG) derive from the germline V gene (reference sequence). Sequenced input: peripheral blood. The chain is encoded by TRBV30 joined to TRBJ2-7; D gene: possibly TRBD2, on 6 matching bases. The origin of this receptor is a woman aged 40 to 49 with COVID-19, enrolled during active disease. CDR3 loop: CAWSANAGYEQYF. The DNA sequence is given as TGTGCCTGGAGTGCCAACGCGGGGTACGAGCAGTACTTC.